Listed below are T cell receptor beta chains from one sample, sequenced in a study of T-cell reconstitution after alpha-beta-depleted transplantation in children. In TCRdb, the PCR reads were re-called with MiXCR into one record per CDR3 protein. The table records roughly 610,000 distinct CDR3 sequences, about 10% of them present only once. This sample comprised PBMCs from the stem cell graft donor, obtained from the stem cell graft. The source is a human donor who donated a stem cell graft to a child with acute myeloid leukemia. Each CDR3 is given without its conserved first and last residue. The order of the fields is V gene, J gene, CDR3 protein.

TRBV12-3/TRBV12-4,TRBJ2-2,ASSPRGRHLTGELF
TRBV28,TRBJ2-3,ASSFRAQSTDTQY
TRBV7-6,TRBJ2-3,ASSLAVAGGFQITTDTQY
TRBV20-1,TRBJ2-7,SSGLAGEGQY
TRBV3-1,TRBJ2-2,ASSQGTGHTGELF
TRBV5-1,TRBJ2-7,ASSPPRGAPEQY
TRBV20-1,TRBJ2-7,SASNLYEQY
TRBV20-1,TRBJ2-5,SALLRDGRETQY
TRBV19,TRBJ2-3,ASSIAGTRRTDTQY
TRBV9,TRBJ2-1,ASSVEAGAYNEQF
TRBV24-1,TRBJ2-6,ATSESGPGANVLT
TRBV7-2,TRBJ2-1,ASSYSGFNEQF
TRBV20-1,TRBJ2-7,SAHPGEFTYEQY
TRBV7-8,TRBJ2-7,ASSSGGGGPGYEQY
TRBV29-1,TRBJ1-6,SVTESWAVGSPLH
TRBV25-1,TRBJ1-5,ASSRSRGHGYRNQPQH
TRBV7-9,TRBJ2-7,ASSSDPLYEQY
TRBV20-1,TRBJ2-7,SVGESSYEQY
TRBV7-9,TRBJ1-1,ASSRINILAAF
TRBV5-1,TRBJ1-5,ASSLGSENQPQH
TRBV2,TRBJ2-3,ASSELAGPSTDTQY
TRBV7-9,TRBJ2-1,ASSFRTSAGEQF
TRBV20-1,TRBJ2-3,SARNSGSTSDTQY
TRBV7-9,TRBJ2-7,ASSPWTSSYEQY
TRBV5-1,TRBJ2-1,ASSLARQLYNEQF
TRBV27,TRBJ2-7,ASSPWDTSYEQY
TRBV7-9,TRBJ2-1,ASSLAGGENEQF
TRBV7-9,TRBJ2-1,ASSLHLGEQF
TRBV3-1,TRBJ2-2,ASRRGGTGELF
TRBV4-2,TRBJ2-1,ATKRTIYHNEQF
TRBV6-2/TRBV6-3,TRBJ2-7,ASSFRQINSYEQY
TRBV24-1,TRBJ1-3,ATSDIGYGNTIY
TRBV20-1,TRBJ2-3,SARVGAGGGEDTQY
TRBV20-1,TRBJ2-7,SARRLGLAGEQY
TRBV19,TRBJ1-1,ASSMWGSNTEAF
TRBV4-3,TRBJ1-1,ASSQVGQGATEAF
TRBV5-1,TRBJ2-3,ASSGTRPTDTQY
TRBV12-3/TRBV12-4,TRBJ1-1,ASSWDNLNTEAF
TRBV12-3/TRBV12-4,TRBJ1-1,ATSASQASEAF
TRBV10-3,TRBJ2-3,AISEALVDTDTQY
TRBV15,TRBJ2-1,ATSISLGDEQF
TRBV29-1,TRBJ2-7,SVAPEGRGSYEQY
TRBV11-2,TRBJ2-7,ASSTYATYEQY
TRBV20-1,TRBJ2-3,SARADRGARNTQY
TRBV14,TRBJ2-1,ASSQAIGGSGRPQF
TRBV16,TRBJ2-3,ASSRPGTPTTQY
TRBV3-1,TRBJ2-3,ASSLRDRSTDTQY
TRBV20-1,TRBJ2-1,SADSSGGPSYNEQF
TRBV6-2/TRBV6-3,TRBJ1-5,ASSSEGHVSQPQH
TRBV15,TRBJ2-3,ATSRGIADTQY
TRBV11-2,TRBJ2-1,ASSLDESGLYNEQF
TRBV30,TRBJ2-1,AWISRELYNEQF
TRBV27,TRBJ1-2,ASSPMDMGGGYT
TRBV12-3/TRBV12-4,TRBJ2-3,ASCSLAAPPDTQY
TRBV6-2/TRBV6-3,TRBJ2-2,ASRSQRLAPGELF
TRBV6-2/TRBV6-3,TRBJ1-1,ASTAFGRQHTEAF
TRBV6-2/TRBV6-3,TRBJ2-7,ASSVGFLYEQY